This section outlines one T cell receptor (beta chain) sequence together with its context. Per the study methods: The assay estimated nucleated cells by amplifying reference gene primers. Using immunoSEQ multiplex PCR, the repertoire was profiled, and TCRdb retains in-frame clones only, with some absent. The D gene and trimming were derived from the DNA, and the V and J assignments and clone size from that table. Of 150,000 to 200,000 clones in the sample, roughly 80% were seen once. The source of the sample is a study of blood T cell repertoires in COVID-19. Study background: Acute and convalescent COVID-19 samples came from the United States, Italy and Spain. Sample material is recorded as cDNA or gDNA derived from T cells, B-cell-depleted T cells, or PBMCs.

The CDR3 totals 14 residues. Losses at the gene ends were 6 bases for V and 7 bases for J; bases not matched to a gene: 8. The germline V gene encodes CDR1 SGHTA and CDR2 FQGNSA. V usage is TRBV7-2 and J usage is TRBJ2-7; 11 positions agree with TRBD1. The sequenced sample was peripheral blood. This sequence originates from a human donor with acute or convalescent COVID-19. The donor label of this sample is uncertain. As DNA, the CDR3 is TGTGCCAGCAGGGGGACAGGGGGAAACCGAGAGCAGTACTTC. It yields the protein CASRGTGGNREQYF.